The 24 T cell receptor beta chains in this list originate from one sample, sequenced in a study of CD8+ T cells in alopecia areata. Treatment in this sample: oral pan-JAK inhibitor, 5-10 mg twice daily. RNA was isolated and reverse transcribed to cDNA, the sequencing template. This table comes from immunoSEQ multiplex PCR, and its TCRdb copy is limited to in-frame clones, with some not included. The sample lists 100,000 to 150,000 clones; around 60% were seen once. The sequences come from CD4+ T cells sorted from blood, collected at week 4, from a patient treated with tofacitinib. The receptors shown here come from a human donor with alopecia areata.

The chain recombines TRBV30 with TRBJ1-1, with 8 bases identical to TRBD1. Germline V lookup: CDR1 GTSNPN, CDR2 SVGIG (reference sequence). V was clipped by 4 bases and J by 6 bases; unmatched bases: 7. The CDR3 has 13 amino acids. The chain's CDR3 is CAWIGQGSAEAFF. Here the CDR3 DNA reads TGTGCCTGGATCGGACAGGGCAGCGCTGAAGCTTTCTTT. Supplemented by reference TRBV30 and TRBJ1-1, the full variable domain reads SQTIHQWPATLVQPVGSPLSLECTVEGTSNPNLYWYRQAAGRGLQLLFYSVGIGQISSEVPQNLSASRPQDRQFILSSKKLLLSDSGFYLCAWIGQGSAEAFFGQGTRLTVV.

The gene calls are TRBV29-1 and TRBJ2-1, with TRBD1 as a possible D gene (5 bases). The CDR3 extends over 15 amino acids. Germline CDR1 is SQVTM and CDR2 is ANQGSEA. V was clipped by 4 bases and J by 6 bases, with 19 bases between them. DNA for the CDR3: TGCAGCGTTGTTGTTCGGGCAGGGCTTACCAATGAGCAGTTCTTC. It specifies CSVVVRAGLTNEQFF.

This rearrangement joins TRBV25-1 to TRBJ2-5; maybe TRBD2 (5 bases). The CDR3 is 12 amino acids. Between the trimmed V and J ends, which lost 6 bases and 2 bases, there was a span of 7 bases. The germline gives CDR1 MGHDK, CDR2 SYGVNS. CDR3 in amino acids: CASRRDQETQYF. Here the CDR3 DNA reads TGTGCCAGCAGGAGGGATCAAGAGACCCAGTACTTC.

J is TRBJ2-1 and V is TRBV6-6, with 7 bases identical to TRBD1. This CDR3 region has 12 residues. J lost 8 bases, V lost 5 bases, and 3 bases had no gene match. Germline CDR1 and CDR2: MNHNY and SVGAGI (reference sequence). CDR3 sequence (DNA): TGTGCCAGCAGTACTCAGGGGGATGAGCAGTTCTTC. It specifies CASSTQGDEQFF.

This clone has just a few counts. The rearrangement links TRBV10-3 to TRBJ2-5; 7 positions agree with TRBD2. Germline loops: CDR1 ENHRY, CDR2 SYGVKD. Unmatched junction bases numbered 13, after V lost 10 bases and J lost 11 bases. The CDR3 runs to 12 residues. CDR3 nucleotide sequence: TGTGCCACTTCGGGGGGTAAAGCGTCTCAGTACTTC. Translation gives CATSGGKASQYF.

The chain joins TRBV7-9 to TRBJ1-2; D is unclear. Trimming stripped 5 bases from V and 7 bases from J, with 17 bases between. The CDR3 has 14 residues. The germline V gene has CDR1 SEHNR and CDR2 FQNEAQ (reference sequence). The CDR3 DNA reads as TGTGCCAGCAGCCAAGGCCAAGCAGGCTGTGGCTACACCTTC. Encoded protein: CASSQGQAGCGYTF. Filled out from reference TRBV7-9 and TRBJ1-2, the complete variable domain reads DTGVSQNPRHKITKRGQNVTFRCDPISEHNRLYWYRQTLGQGPEFLTYFQNEAQLEKSRLLSDRFSAERPKGSFSTLEIQRTEQGDSAMYLCASSQGQAGCGYTFGSGTRLTVV.

This chain links TRBV7-3 with TRBJ2-5; D is uncertain. Trimming left V 1 base short and J 5 bases short, with 8 bases between. Germline V lookup: CDR1 SGHTA, CDR2 FQGTGA. The CDR3 totals 13 residues. In DNA form, the CDR3 reads TGTGCCAGCAGCTTAAGGGCTGCCGAGACCCAGTACTTC. Translation gives CASSLRAAETQYF.

This clone was seen only a few times. The chain uses TRBV28 and TRBJ2-1, with TRBD2 identical over 9 bases. This CDR3 contains 15 residues. Trimming took 7 bases from V and 7 from J; bases not matched to a gene: 11. From germline, CDR1 is MDHEN and CDR2 SYDVKM. The chain's CDR3 is CASIDQAGGRNEQFF. Here the CDR3 DNA reads TGTGCCAGCATTGATCAGGCGGGAGGGCGGAATGAGCAGTTCTTC.

The chain has TRBV7-2 and TRBJ1-2, with TRBD1 identical over 9 bases. Germline V CDR1 and CDR2: SGHTA, FQGNSA. V was clipped by 5 bases and J by 0 bases; unmatched bases: 13. This CDR3 is 18 amino acids long. CDR3 in amino acids: CASSETGTGSLANYGYTF. The CDR3 nucleotides are TGTGCCAGCAGCGAAACCGGGACAGGGTCGTTAGCTAACTATGGCTACACCTTC.

The gene calls are TRBV4-3 and TRBJ1-2; D gene unclear. Germline V gene data show CDR1 as LGHNA and CDR2 as YSLEER. V was cut by 0 bases and J by 0 bases, with 8 bases left in between. This CDR3 contains 15 residues. CDR3 amino acids: CASSQEHQTNYGYTF. The CDR3 nucleotides read TGCGCCAGCAGCCAAGAACACCAGACTAACTATGGCTACACCTTC.

This chain links TRBV5-1 with TRBJ1-2; the match to TRBD1 covers 7 bases. The V and J ends lost 7 bases and 7 bases, in that order; junction bases with no gene match: 16. Germline lookup yields CDR1 SGHRS and CDR2 YFSETQ. The CDR3 runs to 15 residues. The CDR3 sequence is CASGRDRPLAAGYTF. In DNA form, the CDR3 reads TGCGCCAGCGGACGGGACAGACCACTTGCGGCTGGCTACACCTTC.

The table lists this clone with a few counts. This rearrangement joins TRBV2 to TRBJ1-1; the D gene is possibly TRBD1 (6 bases). Germline assignment: CDR1 SNHLY and CDR2 FYNNEI. CDR3 length: 14 residues. V lost 7 bases and J lost 8, with 20 bases in between. CDR3 nucleotide sequence: TGTGCCAGCAAGTCCCCGAACAGGGACCAGGAAGCTTTCTTT. This codes for CASKSPNRDQEAFF.

This clone was observed a single time. This chain links TRBV10-3 with TRBJ2-5; TRBD1 matches 9 bases. J lost 4 bases, V lost 8 bases, and 17 bases had no gene match. Germline loops: CDR1 ENHRY, CDR2 SYGVKD. This CDR3 spans 17 amino acids. The CDR3 loop reads CAIGGRTGTGSGETQYF. Written as DNA, the CDR3 is TGTGCCATCGGTGGCCGAACCGGGACAGGGAGTGGAGAGACCCAGTACTTC.

The V gene is TRBV4-1, the J gene TRBJ2-5; D not certain. The CDR3 contains 14 residues. CDR1 is MGHRA and CDR2 is YSYEKL in the germline V gene. The V and J ends lost 0 bases and 1 base respectively, with 6 bases between them. The CDR3 reads CASSQDRSQETQYF. Here the CDR3 DNA reads TGCGCCAGCAGCCAAGACAGATCCCAAGAGACCCAGTACTTC.

The chain employs TRBV27 and TRBJ2-7; D might be TRBD1 (6 bases). Between the trimmed V and J ends, which lost 5 bases and 3 bases, there was a span of 17 bases. Germline V gene data show CDR1 as MNHEY and CDR2 as SMNVEV (reference sequence). The CDR3 runs 15 residues. CDR3 region: CASSASSGVGYEQYF. The CDR3 nucleotides read TGTGCCAGCAGTGCTAGTTCAGGGGTAGGCTACGAGCAGTACTTC.

The V and J genes are TRBV5-4 and TRBJ1-5; 8 bases align to TRBD1. The CDR3 runs to 13 residues. CDR1 is SGHNT, CDR2 YYREEE, per germline (reference sequence). Trimming at V came to 4 bases and at J to 7 bases, leaving 4 bases not matched to a gene. In DNA form, the CDR3 reads TGTGCCAGCAGCCCACAGGGGGTCCAGCCCCAGCATTTT. It codes for CASSPQGVQPQHF.

The chain joins TRBV27 to TRBJ1-2; TRBD1 is a possible D gene (6 bases). This CDR3 is built from 14 residues. The V gene's germline CDR1 is MNHEY and CDR2 SMNVEV (reference sequence). Trimming left V 8 bases short and J 5 bases short, with 18 bases between. CDR3 coding DNA: TGTGCCAGCCGCTTCAGGGACACTTCGTATGGCTACACCTTC. Translation: CASRFRDTSYGYTF.

The chain carries TRBV5-4 and TRBJ1-1, with 7 bases aligning to TRBD1. CDR3 length equals 13 residues. The germline CDR1 and CDR2 sequences are SGHNT and YYREEE (reference sequence). J was trimmed by 8 bases and V by 5 bases; bases with no gene match: 9. This CDR3 reads CASRSGQLGEAFF. The CDR3 DNA sequence: TGTGCCAGCAGGTCGGGACAGTTAGGGGAAGCTTTCTTT.

This chain connects TRBV5-5 to TRBJ2-7; D may be TRBD2 (5 bases). Trimming pared 3 bases from V and 3 bases from J, leaving 10 bases between. The CDR3 length is 13 residues. CDR1 is SGHKS and CDR2 is YYEKEE in the germline V gene (reference sequence). The CDR3 spells CASSSLRGYEQYF. The DNA of the CDR3 is TGTGCCAGCAGCTCCCTACGGGGCTACGAGCAGTACTTC.

This chain joins TRBV11-1 and TRBJ2-2; D unresolved. This CDR3 comprises 15 residues. V gave up 1 base and J gave up 1 base, with 7 bases separating them. From germline, CDR1 is SGHAT and CDR2 FQDESV (reference sequence). The CDR3 DNA reads as TGTGCCAGCAGCTTAGTGGGGATGAACACCGGGGAGCTGTTTTTT. This sequence encodes CASSLVGMNTGELFF.

This clone was recorded a few times. The V call is TRBV10-3, the J call TRBJ1-1; D possibly corresponds to TRBD1 (5 bases). V was trimmed by 6 bases and J by 3 bases, leaving 23 bases between them. Germline loops: CDR1 ENHRY, CDR2 SYGVKD. The CDR3 sequence is 17 residues long. The CDR3 nucleotides are TGTGCCATCAGCGGAGGGAGAGGGGCGGGCACGGACACTGAAGCTTTCTTT. Encoded protein: CAISGGRGAGTDTEAFF.

This clone appeared once. The chain is built from TRBV5-1 and TRBJ2-7; the D gene is possibly TRBD1 (6 bases). Per germline, CDR1 SGHRS and CDR2 YFSETQ. This CDR3 contains 15 residues. The V end was cut by 1 base, the J end by 3 bases, with 14 bases between. As DNA, the CDR3 is TGCGCCAGCAGCTTGCAAGGACAGATAAACTACGAGCAGTACTTC. Amino acids: CASSLQGQINYEQYF. Full variable domain (outside the CDR3, taken from reference TRBV5-1 and TRBJ2-7): KAGVTQTPRYLIKTRGQQVTLSCSPISGHRSVSWYQQTPGQGLQFLFEYFSETQRNKGNFPGRFSGRQFSNSRSEMNVSTLELGDSALYLCASSLQGQINYEQYFGPGTRLTVT.

In nucleotides, the CDR3 is TGTGCCAGCAGAAGGACAGGGGGCGATCAGCCCCAGCATTTT. Translation: CASRRTGGDQPQHF. The chain links TRBV27 to TRBJ1-5; 11 bases fit TRBD1. The V gene end was trimmed by 6 bases and the J gene end by 5 bases; junction bases not matched to a gene: 3. This CDR3 is 14 amino acids long. Germline loops: CDR1 MNHEY, CDR2 SMNVEV (reference sequence).

The J gene is TRBJ1-1, the V gene TRBV7-2; D is undetermined. CDR3 size: 12 residues. CDR1 and CDR2 from the germline V gene are SGHTA and FQGNSA. The V end lost 6 bases, the J end lost 4 bases, and 9 bases lay between the germline ends. CDR3 coding DNA: TGTGCCAGCAGTTTAATACGCACTGAAGCTTTCTTT. Translated, it gives CASSLIRTEAFF.